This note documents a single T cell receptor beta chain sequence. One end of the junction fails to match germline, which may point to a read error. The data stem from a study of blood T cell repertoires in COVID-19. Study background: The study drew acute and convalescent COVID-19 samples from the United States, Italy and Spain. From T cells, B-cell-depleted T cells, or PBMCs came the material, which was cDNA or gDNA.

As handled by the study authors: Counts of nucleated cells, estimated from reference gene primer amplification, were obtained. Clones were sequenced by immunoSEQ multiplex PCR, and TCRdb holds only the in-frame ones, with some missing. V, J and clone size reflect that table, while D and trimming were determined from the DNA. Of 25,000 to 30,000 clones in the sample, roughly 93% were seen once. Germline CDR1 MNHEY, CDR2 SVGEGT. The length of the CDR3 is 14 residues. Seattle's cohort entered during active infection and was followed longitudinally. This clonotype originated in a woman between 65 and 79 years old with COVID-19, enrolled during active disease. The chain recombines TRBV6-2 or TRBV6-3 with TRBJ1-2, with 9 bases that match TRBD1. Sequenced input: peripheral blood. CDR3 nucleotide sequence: TGTACCAGCAGTTTTGGGACAGGGTTTTCCGGCTACACCTTC. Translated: CTSSFGTGFSGYTF.